Listed below are T cell receptor beta chains from one sample, sequenced in a study of blood T cell repertoires in COVID-19. The assay was immunoSEQ multiplex PCR, and TCRdb's table has in-frame clones only and misses some. Of about 90,000 clones listed, approximately 86% are singletons. Sequenced material: peripheral blood. These receptors all come from a man at least 80 years old with active or convalescent COVID-19. The CDR3 runs from the conserved cysteine through the conserved F or W. The order of the fields is D gene, V gene, clone size, J gene, CDR3 protein, CDR3 DNA. The D gene is left open where the match is weak. Rows may omit the clone size; those that give it use once, few, many or a size class.

d_call: .; v_call: TRBV30; clone_size: .; j_call: TRBJ1-2; cdr3_aa: CAWSVSGIYGYTF; cdr3_nt: TGTGCCTGGAGTGTATCAGGGATCTATGGCTACACCTTC
d_call: .; v_call: TRBV19; clone_size: .; j_call: TRBJ1-1; cdr3_aa: CASSSPGGAFF; cdr3_nt: TGTGCCAGTAGTAGCCCCGGCGGAGCTTTCTTT
d_call: TRBD2; v_call: TRBV5-4; clone_size: once; j_call: TRBJ2-5; cdr3_aa: CASSLERTSGVQETQYF; cdr3_nt: TGTGCCAGCAGCTTGGAGAGGACTAGCGGGGTCCAAGAGACCCAGTACTTC
d_call: .; v_call: TRBV9; clone_size: .; j_call: TRBJ2-3; cdr3_aa: CASRVVGVLTDTQYF; cdr3_nt: TGTGCCAGCCGCGTAGTCGGGGTTTTAACAGATACGCAGTATTTT
d_call: TRBD1; v_call: TRBV15; clone_size: .; j_call: TRBJ2-2; cdr3_aa: CATRTGFTGELFF; cdr3_nt: TGTGCCACCAGGACAGGGTTCACCGGGGAGCTGTTTTTT
d_call: TRBD1; v_call: TRBV5-1; clone_size: many; j_call: TRBJ2-7; cdr3_aa: CASSQGTGAYEQYF; cdr3_nt: TGCGCCAGCAGCCAAGGGACAGGGGCCTACGAGCAGTACTTC
d_call: .; v_call: TRBV12-3/TRBV12-4; clone_size: once; j_call: TRBJ2-3; cdr3_aa: CASSSPRTDTQYF; cdr3_nt: TGTGCCAGCAGCTCCCCTCGGACAGATACGCAGTATTTT
d_call: .; v_call: TRBV27; clone_size: .; j_call: TRBJ2-1; cdr3_aa: CASSQGLAPEQFF; cdr3_nt: TGTGCCAGCAGCCAGGGCCTAGCGCCTGAGCAGTTCTTC
d_call: .; v_call: TRBV4-1; clone_size: .; j_call: TRBJ1-6; cdr3_aa: CASSQDRGASSYNSPLHF; cdr3_nt: TGCGCCAGCAGCCAAGATCGTGGAGCGAGCTCCTATAATTCACCCCTCCACTTT
d_call: .; v_call: TRBV7-9; clone_size: once; j_call: TRBJ1-6; cdr3_aa: CASSLGGSPLHF; cdr3_nt: TGTGCCAGCAGCTTGGGGGGTTCACCCCTCCACTTT
d_call: .; v_call: TRBV7-8; clone_size: .; j_call: TRBJ2-5; cdr3_aa: CASTLRLVAETQYF; cdr3_nt: TGTGCCAGCACCCTCAGACTAGTGGCAGAGACCCAGTACTTC
d_call: TRBD1; v_call: TRBV7-2; clone_size: .; j_call: TRBJ2-7; cdr3_aa: CASSLVGVQGAILAYEQYF; cdr3_nt: TGTGCCAGCAGCTTAGTTGGGGTGCAGGGGGCGATTCTGGCCTACGAGCAGTACTTC
d_call: TRBD2; v_call: TRBV6-2/TRBV6-3; clone_size: once; j_call: TRBJ2-4; cdr3_aa: CASSYFLTSGTGLAKNIQYF; cdr3_nt: TGTGCCAGCAGTTACTTCCTAACTAGCGGAACTGGTTTAGCCAAAAACATTCAGTACTTC
d_call: .; v_call: TRBV6-2/TRBV6-3; clone_size: .; j_call: TRBJ2-2; cdr3_aa: CASSHPGWVGSSGELFF; cdr3_nt: TGTGCCAGCAGTCACCCAGGTTGGGTCGGATCATCCGGGGAGCTGTTTTTT
d_call: TRBD1; v_call: TRBV20-1; clone_size: few; j_call: TRBJ1-5; cdr3_aa: CSASLGTGNQPQHF; cdr3_nt: TGCAGTGCTAGTTTGGGGACAGGGAACCAGCCCCAGCATTTT
d_call: TRBD1; v_call: TRBV18; clone_size: .; j_call: TRBJ2-1; cdr3_aa: CASSRDREKQFF; cdr3_nt: TGTGCCAGCTCACGGGACAGGGAAAAGCAGTTCTTC
d_call: .; v_call: TRBV29-1; clone_size: .; j_call: TRBJ2-3; cdr3_aa: CSVNLWEFRTDTQYF; cdr3_nt: TGCAGCGTGAATTTATGGGAGTTCCGCACAGATACGCAGTATTTT
d_call: TRBD1; v_call: TRBV18; clone_size: .; j_call: TRBJ1-2; cdr3_aa: CASSTGGAVGYTF; cdr3_nt: TGTGCCAGCTCAACAGGGGGCGCGGTTGGCTACACCTTC
d_call: TRBD2; v_call: TRBV4-3; clone_size: .; j_call: TRBJ2-1; cdr3_aa: CASSQYMGLAGGNEQFF; cdr3_nt: TGCGCCAGCAGCCAATATATGGGCCTAGCGGGAGGCAATGAGCAGTTCTTC
d_call: .; v_call: TRBV6-2/TRBV6-3; clone_size: .; j_call: TRBJ2-2; cdr3_aa: CASSYLSLRSGTGELFF; cdr3_nt: TGTGCCAGCAGTTACCTAAGCCTGCGATCTGGCACCGGGGAGCTGTTTTTT
d_call: .; v_call: TRBV15; clone_size: once; j_call: TRBJ1-1; cdr3_aa: CATSRPRANTEAFF; cdr3_nt: TGTGCCACCAGCAGGCCCAGGGCGAACACTGAAGCTTTCTTT
d_call: .; v_call: TRBV7-9; clone_size: .; j_call: TRBJ1-3; cdr3_aa: CASSLYSGNTIYF; cdr3_nt: TGTGCCAGCAGCTTATACTCTGGAAACACCATATATTTT
d_call: TRBD1; v_call: TRBV19; clone_size: .; j_call: TRBJ1-5; cdr3_aa: CASRTQGSASNQPQHF; cdr3_nt: TGTGCCAGTAGAACACAGGGGAGCGCTAGCAATCAGCCCCAGCATTTT
d_call: .; v_call: TRBV7-6; clone_size: .; j_call: TRBJ2-7; cdr3_aa: CASSLAGVSYEQYF; cdr3_nt: TGTGCCAGCAGCTTAGCAGGGGTATCGTACGAGCAGTACTTC
d_call: TRBD1; v_call: TRBV5-4; clone_size: .; j_call: TRBJ2-1; cdr3_aa: CASSLGQGSSYNEQFF; cdr3_nt: TGTGCCAGCAGCTTGGGACAGGGGAGCTCCTACAATGAGCAGTTCTTC
d_call: TRBD1; v_call: TRBV5-1; clone_size: once; j_call: TRBJ2-5; cdr3_aa: CASSPDWDRKETQYF; cdr3_nt: TGCGCCAGCAGCCCCGACTGGGACAGAAAAGAGACCCAGTACTTC
d_call: .; v_call: TRBV5-1; clone_size: .; j_call: TRBJ2-7; cdr3_aa: CASSFMGQVTYEQYF; cdr3_nt: TGCGCCAGCAGCTTCATGGGCCAGGTCACCTACGAGCAGTACTTC
d_call: .; v_call: TRBV18; clone_size: .; j_call: TRBJ1-2; cdr3_aa: CASSPREASANYGYTF; cdr3_nt: TGTGCCAGCTCACCACGGGAGGCCTCGGCTAACTATGGCTACACCTTC
d_call: TRBD2; v_call: TRBV6-5; clone_size: .; j_call: TRBJ2-7; cdr3_aa: CASSLTSGSYEQYF; cdr3_nt: TGTGCCAGCAGCTTGACTAGCGGCTCCTACGAGCAGTACTTC
d_call: .; v_call: TRBV27; clone_size: .; j_call: TRBJ1-2; cdr3_aa: CASRPPGADGYTF; cdr3_nt: TGTGCCAGCAGGCCCCCGGGAGCCGATGGCTACACCTTC
d_call: TRBD2; v_call: TRBV4-2; clone_size: .; j_call: TRBJ2-7; cdr3_aa: CASGRTSGTYEQYF; cdr3_nt: TGTGCCAGCGGCCGGACTAGCGGTACCTACGAGCAGTACTTC
d_call: .; v_call: TRBV21-1; clone_size: few; j_call: TRBJ2-7; cdr3_aa: CASSRRGGGRRYEQYF; cdr3_nt: TGTGCCAGCAGCCGCCGCGGTGGCGGGAGGCGTTACGAGCAGTACTTC
d_call: TRBD1; v_call: TRBV6-5; clone_size: .; j_call: TRBJ1-3; cdr3_aa: CASSRGTGWGNTIYF; cdr3_nt: TGTGCCAGCAGCCGAGGGACAGGGTGGGGAAACACCATATATTTT
d_call: .; v_call: TRBV3-1/TRBV3-2; clone_size: .; j_call: TRBJ2-5; cdr3_aa: CASSPLASVQETQYF; cdr3_nt: TGTGCCAGCAGCCCACTAGCAAGCGTCCAAGAGACCCAGTACTTC
d_call: TRBD1; v_call: TRBV5-1; clone_size: .; j_call: TRBJ1-4; cdr3_aa: CASSLGDRGGEKLFF; cdr3_nt: TGCGCCAGCAGCTTGGGGGACAGGGGAGGAGAAAAACTGTTTTTT
d_call: TRBD2; v_call: TRBV3-1/TRBV3-2; clone_size: .; j_call: TRBJ2-1; cdr3_aa: CASSPSGAYNEQFF; cdr3_nt: TGTGCCAGCAGTCCTAGCGGCGCCTACAATGAGCAGTTCTTC
d_call: .; v_call: TRBV18; clone_size: .; j_call: TRBJ1-2; cdr3_aa: CASSPLGANGYTF; cdr3_nt: TGTGCCAGCTCACCTCTGGGGGCCAATGGCTACACCTTC
d_call: TRBD2; v_call: TRBV5-1; clone_size: once; j_call: TRBJ2-5; cdr3_aa: CASSLFLAGQETQYF; cdr3_nt: TGCGCCAGCAGCTTGTTTCTAGCGGGACAAGAGACCCAGTACTTC
d_call: TRBD1; v_call: TRBV19; clone_size: .; j_call: TRBJ1-1; cdr3_aa: CASSYTGENTEAFF; cdr3_nt: TGTGCCAGTAGTTATACAGGGGAGAACACTGAAGCTTTCTTT
d_call: TRBD2; v_call: TRBV7-2; clone_size: .; j_call: TRBJ2-1; cdr3_aa: CASRRAGATYNEQFF; cdr3_nt: TGTGCCAGCAGGAGAGCGGGAGCAACCTACAATGAGCAGTTCTTC
d_call: TRBD2; v_call: TRBV5-5; clone_size: .; j_call: TRBJ2-7; cdr3_aa: CASSPISGSRYEQYF; cdr3_nt: TGTGCCAGCAGCCCCATCAGCGGGAGTCGATACGAGCAGTACTTC
d_call: TRBD2; v_call: TRBV3-1/TRBV3-2; clone_size: .; j_call: TRBJ2-3; cdr3_aa: CASSQEGLAGGGTDTQYF; cdr3_nt: TGTGCCAGCAGCCAAGAGGGACTAGCGGGAGGTGGCACAGATACGCAGTATTTT
d_call: TRBD1; v_call: TRBV5-1; clone_size: .; j_call: TRBJ1-5; cdr3_aa: CASSLDTGTGGPQHF; cdr3_nt: TGCGCCAGCAGCTTGGATACCGGGACAGGCGGGCCCCAGCATTTT
d_call: .; v_call: TRBV18; clone_size: few; j_call: TRBJ1-1; cdr3_aa: CASSPPGGGTEAFF; cdr3_nt: TGTGCCAGCTCACCACCCGGGGGGGGCACTGAAGCTTTCTTT
d_call: TRBD2; v_call: TRBV4-3; clone_size: .; j_call: TRBJ2-1; cdr3_aa: CASSQEGGLAGGEQFF; cdr3_nt: TGCGCCAGCAGCCAAGAGGGAGGACTAGCGGGAGGTGAGCAGTTCTTC
d_call: TRBD1; v_call: TRBV19; clone_size: .; j_call: TRBJ2-6; cdr3_aa: CASSRTGQGANSGANVLTF; cdr3_nt: TGTGCCAGTAGCCGTACGGGACAGGGGGCGAACTCTGGGGCCAACGTCCTGACTTTC
d_call: .; v_call: TRBV9; clone_size: .; j_call: TRBJ2-7; cdr3_aa: CASSRSWQGNVHEQYF; cdr3_nt: TGTGCCAGCAGCCGCTCTTGGCAGGGTAACGTCCACGAGCAGTACTTC
d_call: .; v_call: TRBV2; clone_size: .; j_call: TRBJ2-2; cdr3_aa: CASSEVGRGTGELFF; cdr3_nt: TGTGCCAGCAGTGAAGTGGGCAGGGGAACCGGGGAGCTGTTTTTT
d_call: TRBD1; v_call: TRBV6-1; clone_size: .; j_call: TRBJ2-3; cdr3_aa: CASSEDRVGMGTQYF; cdr3_nt: TGTGCCAGCAGTGAGGACAGGGTGGGGATGGGTACGCAGTATTTT